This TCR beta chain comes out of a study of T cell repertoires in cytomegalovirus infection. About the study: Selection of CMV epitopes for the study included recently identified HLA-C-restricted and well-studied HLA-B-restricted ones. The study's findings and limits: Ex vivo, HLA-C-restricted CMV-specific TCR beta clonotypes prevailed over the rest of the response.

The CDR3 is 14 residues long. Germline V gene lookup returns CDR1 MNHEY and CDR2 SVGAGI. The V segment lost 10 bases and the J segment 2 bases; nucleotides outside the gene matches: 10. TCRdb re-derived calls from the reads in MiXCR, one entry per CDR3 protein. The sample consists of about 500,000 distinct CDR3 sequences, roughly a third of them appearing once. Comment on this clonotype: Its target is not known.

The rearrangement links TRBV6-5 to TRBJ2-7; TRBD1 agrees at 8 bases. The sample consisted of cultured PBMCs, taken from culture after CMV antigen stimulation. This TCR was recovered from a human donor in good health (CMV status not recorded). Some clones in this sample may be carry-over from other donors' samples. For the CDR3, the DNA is TGTGCCACCCTCAGGGGGCTTAGTACCTACGAGCAGTACTTC. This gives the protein CATLRGLSTYEQYF.